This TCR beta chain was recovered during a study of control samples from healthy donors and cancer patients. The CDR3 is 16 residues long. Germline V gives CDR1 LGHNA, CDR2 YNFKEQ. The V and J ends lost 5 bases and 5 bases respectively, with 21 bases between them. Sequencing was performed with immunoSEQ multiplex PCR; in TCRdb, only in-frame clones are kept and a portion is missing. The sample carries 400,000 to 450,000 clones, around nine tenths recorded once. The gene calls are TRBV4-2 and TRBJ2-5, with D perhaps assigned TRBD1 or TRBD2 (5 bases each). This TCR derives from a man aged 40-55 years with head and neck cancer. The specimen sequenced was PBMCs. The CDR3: CASSGTREGIGETQYF. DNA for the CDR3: TGTGCCAGCAGCGGTACGCGTGAGGGGATAGGGGAGACCCAGTACTTC.